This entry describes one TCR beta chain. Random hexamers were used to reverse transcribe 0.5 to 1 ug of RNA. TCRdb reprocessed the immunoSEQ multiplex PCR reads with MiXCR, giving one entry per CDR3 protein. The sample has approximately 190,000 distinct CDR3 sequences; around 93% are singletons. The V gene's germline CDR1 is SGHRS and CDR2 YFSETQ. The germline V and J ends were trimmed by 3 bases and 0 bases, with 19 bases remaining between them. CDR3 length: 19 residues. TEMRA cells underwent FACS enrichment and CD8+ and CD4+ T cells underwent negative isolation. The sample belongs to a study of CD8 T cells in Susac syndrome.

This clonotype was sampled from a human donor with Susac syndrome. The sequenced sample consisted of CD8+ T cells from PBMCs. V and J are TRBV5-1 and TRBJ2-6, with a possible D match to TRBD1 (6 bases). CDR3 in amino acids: CASSSWRLGQISGANVLTF. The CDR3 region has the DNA TGCGCCAGCAGCTCTTGGAGATTAGGACAGATCTCTGGGGCCAACGTCCTGACTTTC.